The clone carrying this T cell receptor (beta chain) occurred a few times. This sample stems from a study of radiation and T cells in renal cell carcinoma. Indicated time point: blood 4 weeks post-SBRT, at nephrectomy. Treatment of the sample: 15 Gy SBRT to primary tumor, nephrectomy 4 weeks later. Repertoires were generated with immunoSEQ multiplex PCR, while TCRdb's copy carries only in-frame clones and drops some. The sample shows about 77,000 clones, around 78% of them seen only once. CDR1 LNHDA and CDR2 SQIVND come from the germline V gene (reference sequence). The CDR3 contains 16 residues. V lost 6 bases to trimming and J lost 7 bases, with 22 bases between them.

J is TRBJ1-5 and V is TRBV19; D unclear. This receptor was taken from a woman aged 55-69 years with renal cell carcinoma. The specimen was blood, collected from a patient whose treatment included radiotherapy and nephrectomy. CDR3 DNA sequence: TGTGCCAGTAGCCCCCCTACCAGTTTGGGGAGCCAGCCCCAGCATTTT. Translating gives CASSPPTSLGSQPQHF.